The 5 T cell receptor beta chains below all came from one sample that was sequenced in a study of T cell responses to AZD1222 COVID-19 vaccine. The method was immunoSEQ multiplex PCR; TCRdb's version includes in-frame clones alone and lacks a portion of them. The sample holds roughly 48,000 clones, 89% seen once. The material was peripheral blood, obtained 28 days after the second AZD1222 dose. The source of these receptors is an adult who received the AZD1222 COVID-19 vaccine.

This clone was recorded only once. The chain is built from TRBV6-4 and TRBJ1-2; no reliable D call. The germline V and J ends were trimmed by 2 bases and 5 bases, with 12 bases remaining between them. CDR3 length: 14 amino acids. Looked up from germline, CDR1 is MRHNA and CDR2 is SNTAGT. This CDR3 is CASSDGSGGYGYTF. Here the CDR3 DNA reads TGTGCCAGCAGTGACGGGTCCGGTGGATATGGCTACACCTTC.

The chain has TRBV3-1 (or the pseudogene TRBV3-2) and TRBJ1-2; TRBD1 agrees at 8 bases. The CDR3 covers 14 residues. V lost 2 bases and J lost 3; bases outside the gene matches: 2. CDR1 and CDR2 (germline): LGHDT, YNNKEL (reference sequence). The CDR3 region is CASSQTTGDYGYTF. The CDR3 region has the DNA TGTGCCAGCAGCCAAACGACAGGGGACTATGGCTACACCTTC.

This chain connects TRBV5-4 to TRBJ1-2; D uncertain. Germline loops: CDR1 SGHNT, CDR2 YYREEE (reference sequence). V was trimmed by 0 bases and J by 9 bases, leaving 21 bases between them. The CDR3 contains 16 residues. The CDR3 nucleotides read TGTGCCAGCAGCTTGGTAGCCGGGTCTTTGGGGATTAGCTACACCTTC. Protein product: CASSLVAGSLGISYTF.

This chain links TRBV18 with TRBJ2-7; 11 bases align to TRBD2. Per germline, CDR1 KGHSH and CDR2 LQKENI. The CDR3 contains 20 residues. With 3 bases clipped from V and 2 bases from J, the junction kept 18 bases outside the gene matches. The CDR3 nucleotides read TGTGCCAGCTCACCGCCCAACTCTGGGGCTAGCGGGAGGAACGCCTACGAGCAGTACTTC. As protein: CASSPPNSGASGRNAYEQYF.

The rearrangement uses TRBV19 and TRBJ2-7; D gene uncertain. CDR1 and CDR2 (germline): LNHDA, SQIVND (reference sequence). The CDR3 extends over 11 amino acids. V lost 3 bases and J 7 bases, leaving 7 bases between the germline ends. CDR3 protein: CASSIGREQYF. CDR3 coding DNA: TGTGCCAGTAGTATCGGTAGGGAGCAGTACTTC.